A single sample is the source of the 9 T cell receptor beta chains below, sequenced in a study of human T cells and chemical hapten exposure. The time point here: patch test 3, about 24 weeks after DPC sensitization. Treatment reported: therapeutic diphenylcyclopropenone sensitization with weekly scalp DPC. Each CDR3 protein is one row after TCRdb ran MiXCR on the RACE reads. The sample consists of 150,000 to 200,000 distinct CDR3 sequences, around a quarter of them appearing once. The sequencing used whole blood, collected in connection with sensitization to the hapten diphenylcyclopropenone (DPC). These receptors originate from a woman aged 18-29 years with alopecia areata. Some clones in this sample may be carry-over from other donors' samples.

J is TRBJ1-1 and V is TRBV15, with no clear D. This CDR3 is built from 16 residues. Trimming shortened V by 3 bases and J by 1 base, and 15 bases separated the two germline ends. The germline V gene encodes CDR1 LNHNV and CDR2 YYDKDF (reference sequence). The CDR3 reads CATSSVRGFANTEAFF. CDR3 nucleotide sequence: TGTGCCACCAGCAGTGTTCGGGGATTCGCGAACACTGAAGCTTTCTTT.

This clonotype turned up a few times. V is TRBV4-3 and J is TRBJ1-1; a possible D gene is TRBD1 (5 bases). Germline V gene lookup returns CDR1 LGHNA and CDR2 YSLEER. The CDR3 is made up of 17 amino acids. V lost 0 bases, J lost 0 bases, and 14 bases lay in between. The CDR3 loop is CASSQEYGGFMNTEAFF. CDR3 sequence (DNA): TGCGCCAGCAGCCAAGAATATGGGGGGTTCATGAACACTGAAGCTTTCTTT.

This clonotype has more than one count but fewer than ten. CDR3 sequence (DNA): TGTGCCAGCAGCTTAAGCCAAACAGGGCTCTACACTGAAGCTTTCTTT. Its protein product is CASSLSQTGLYTEAFF. This sequence joins TRBV7-2 and TRBJ1-1, with a possible D match to TRBD1 (6 bases). Germline V gives CDR1 SGHTA, CDR2 FQGNSA. The germline V and J ends were trimmed by 2 bases and 3 bases, with 16 bases remaining between them. The CDR3 runs 16 residues.

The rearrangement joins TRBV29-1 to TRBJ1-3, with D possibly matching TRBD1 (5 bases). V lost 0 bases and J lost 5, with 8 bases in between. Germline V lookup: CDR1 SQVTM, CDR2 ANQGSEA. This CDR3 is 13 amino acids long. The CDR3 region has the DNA TGCAGCGTTGAAGATCCAGGGAGAAACACCATATATTTT. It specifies CSVEDPGRNTIYF.

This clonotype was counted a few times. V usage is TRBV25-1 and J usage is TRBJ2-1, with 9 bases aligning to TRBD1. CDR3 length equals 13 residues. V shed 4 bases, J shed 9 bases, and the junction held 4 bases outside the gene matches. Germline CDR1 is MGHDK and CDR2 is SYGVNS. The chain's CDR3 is CASSVGQGTEQFF. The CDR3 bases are TGTGCCAGCAGTGTGGGACAGGGTACTGAGCAGTTCTTC.

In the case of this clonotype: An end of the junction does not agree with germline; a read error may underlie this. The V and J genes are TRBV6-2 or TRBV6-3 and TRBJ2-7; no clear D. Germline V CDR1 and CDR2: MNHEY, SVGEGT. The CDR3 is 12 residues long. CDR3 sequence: CASSSHLFRQHF. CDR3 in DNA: TGTGCCAGCAGTTCCCACCTCTTCCGGCAGCACTTC.

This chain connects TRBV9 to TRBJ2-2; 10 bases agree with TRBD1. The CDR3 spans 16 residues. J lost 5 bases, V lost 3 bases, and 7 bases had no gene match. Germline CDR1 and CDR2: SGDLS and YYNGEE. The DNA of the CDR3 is TGTGCCAGCAGCGCGAGACAGGGGGCGGTGACCGGGGAGCTGTTTTTT. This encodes CASSARQGAVTGELFF.

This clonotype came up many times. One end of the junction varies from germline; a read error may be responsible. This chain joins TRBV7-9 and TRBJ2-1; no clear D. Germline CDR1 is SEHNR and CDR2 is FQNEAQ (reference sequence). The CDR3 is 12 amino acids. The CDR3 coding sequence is TGCGCCAGCAGCTTGAGTTCGAATGAGCAGTTCTTC. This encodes CASSLSSNEQFF.

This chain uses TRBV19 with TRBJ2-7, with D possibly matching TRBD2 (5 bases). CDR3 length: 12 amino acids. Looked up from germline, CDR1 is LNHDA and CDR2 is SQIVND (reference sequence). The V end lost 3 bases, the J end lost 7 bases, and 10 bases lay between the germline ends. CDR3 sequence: CASSMPPGEQYF. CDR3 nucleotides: TGTGCCAGTAGTATGCCTCCGGGGGAGCAGTACTTC. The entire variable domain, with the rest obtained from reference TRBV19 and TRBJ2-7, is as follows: DGGITQSPKYLFRKEGQNVTLSCEQNLNHDAMYWYRQDPGQGLRLIYYSQIVNDFQKGDIAEGYSVSREKKESFPLTVTSAQKNPTAFYLCASSMPPGEQYFGPGTRLTVT.